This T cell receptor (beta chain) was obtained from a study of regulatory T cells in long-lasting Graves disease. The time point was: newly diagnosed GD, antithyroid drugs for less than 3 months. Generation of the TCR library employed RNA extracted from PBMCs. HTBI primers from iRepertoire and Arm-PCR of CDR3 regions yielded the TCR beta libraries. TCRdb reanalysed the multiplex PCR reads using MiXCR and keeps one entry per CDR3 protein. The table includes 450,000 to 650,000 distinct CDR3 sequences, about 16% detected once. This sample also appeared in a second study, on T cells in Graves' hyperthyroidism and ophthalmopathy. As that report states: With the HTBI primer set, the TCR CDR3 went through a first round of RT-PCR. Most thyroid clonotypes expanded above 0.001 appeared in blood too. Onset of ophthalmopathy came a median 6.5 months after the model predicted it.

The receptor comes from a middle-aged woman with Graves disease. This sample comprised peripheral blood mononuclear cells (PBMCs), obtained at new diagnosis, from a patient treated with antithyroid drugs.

CDR3 region: CASSSSGFGNTIYF. In DNA, the CDR3 is TGTGCCAGCAGTTCATCAGGGTTCGGAAACACCATATATTTT. This chain links TRBV28 with TRBJ1-3; possibly TRBD1 for D (5 bases). The CDR3 has 14 amino acids. Germline V gene data show CDR1 as MDHEN and CDR2 as SYDVKM. V lost 4 bases to trimming and J lost 4 bases, with 11 bases between them. Filled out from reference TRBV28 and TRBJ1-3, the complete variable domain reads DVKVTQSSRYLVKRTGEKVFLECVQDMDHENMFWYRQDPGLGLRLIYFSYDVKMKEKGDIPEGYSVSREKKERFSLILESASTNQTSMYLCASSSSGFGNTIYFGEGSWLTVV.